The 10 T cell receptor beta chains listed next were all sequenced from one sample in a study of vaccination and CD4 T cells after COVID-19. TCRdb re-derived calls from the PCR reads in MiXCR, one entry per CDR3 protein. This table holds 20,000 to 25,000 distinct CDR3 sequences, under 60% found once. The material sequenced was CD4+ T cells from blood, taken before SARS-CoV-2 vaccination. The receptors were sampled from a human donor who had recovered from COVID-19.

V is TRBV4-1 and J is TRBJ2-5; a weak D match, TRBD1 (5 bases). The CDR3 is 18 amino acids. V dropped 1 base and J dropped 5 bases, with 23 bases sitting between them. The germline V gene has CDR1 MGHRA and CDR2 YSYEKL. The CDR3 region has the DNA TGCGCCAGCAGCCAAGTATCTCTAGGGGCCTCGTCGAAGGAGACCCAGTACTTC. Its protein is CASSQVSLGASSKETQYF.

V gene TRBV28 combines with J gene TRBJ2-2; D gene ambiguous. Germline V CDR1 and CDR2: MDHEN, SYDVKM. V shed 2 bases and J shed 7 bases, with 11 bases lying between them. The CDR3 loop spans 14 amino acids. Here the CDR3 reads CASSLDALVGELFF. The DNA for the CDR3 is TGTGCCAGCAGTTTAGACGCATTAGTCGGGGAGCTGTTTTTT.

This clonotype has only a few counts. The J gene is TRBJ1-5, the V gene TRBV19; 7 bases line up with TRBD1. This CDR3 is built from 16 residues. V shed 6 bases and J 2 bases; nucleotides not matched to a gene: 10. CDR1 and CDR2 (germline): LNHDA, SQIVND (reference sequence). The CDR3 loop is CASRQQGISGNQPQHF. CDR3 nucleotide sequence: TGTGCCAGTAGACAACAGGGGATCTCTGGCAATCAGCCCCAGCATTTT.

This clonotype was observed a handful of times. In nucleotides, the CDR3 is TGTGCCAGCAGCGCCGGGACTCAAGAGACCCAGTACTTC. It yields the protein CASSAGTQETQYF. The rearrangement links TRBV6-4 to TRBJ2-5, with a possible D match to TRBD2 (6 bases). CDR1 and CDR2 from the germline V gene are MRHNA and SNTAGT. CDR3 length: 13 amino acids. Trimming removed 6 bases at V and 2 bases at J, with 10 bases between.

CDR3 residues: CASSQFGGTSVTYEQYF. CDR3 in DNA: TGTGCCAGCAGCCAATTTGGAGGGACTAGCGTAACCTACGAGCAGTACTTC. The chain carries TRBV7-8 and TRBJ2-7; 10 nucleotides agree with TRBD2. The CDR3 is made up of 17 amino acids. J gave up 2 bases and V 5 bases, and 12 bases lay outside the gene matches. Germline V gene data show CDR1 as SGHVS and CDR2 as FQNEAQ.

Only a few counts were recorded for this clonotype. The chain employs TRBV21-1 and TRBJ2-5; TRBD1, as called in the table, went unchecked against the DNA. TRBV21-1 represents a pseudogene. The CDR3 length is 18 residues. DNA of the CDR3: TGTGCCAGCAGCAAAGTCGAGTGGGGGAGAATACGTGAAGAGACCCAGTACTTC. As protein: CASSKVEWGRIREETQYF.

The CDR3: CSAPNPDWRSTEAFF. The CDR3 coding sequence is TGCAGTGCCCCCAATCCGGACTGGAGGTCCACTGAAGCTTTCTTT. V usage is TRBV20-1 and J usage is TRBJ1-1; D is uncertain. CDR3 length equals 15 residues. The germline CDR1 and CDR2 sequences are DFQATT and SNEGSKA (reference sequence). Between the trimmed V and J ends, which lost 6 bases and 4 bases, there was a span of 21 bases.

This clonotype was detected a few times. The chain carries TRBV6-1 and TRBJ2-3; the D is unclear. With 7 bases removed from V and 3 bases from J, the gap between germline ends came to 5 bases. The CDR3 totals 11 residues. Germline CDR1 is MNHNS and CDR2 is SASEGT. The CDR3 protein is CASISTDTQYF. The CDR3 DNA follows: TGTGCCAGCATCTCTACAGATACGCAGTATTTT.

The chain uses TRBV20-1 and TRBJ1-5; tentative D call: TRBD1 (5 bases). V was shortened by 3 bases and J by 2 bases, with 20 bases between the two germline ends. The CDR3 is made up of 17 amino acids. The germline V gene encodes CDR1 DFQATT and CDR2 SNEGSKA (reference sequence). CDR3 DNA sequence: TGCAGTGCTAGTGACGTTATGAGGGACGAAGGCAATCAGCCCCAGCATTTT. It is translated as CSASDVMRDEGNQPQHF.

The rearrangement links TRBV6-1 to TRBJ1-1; 9 nucleotides line up with TRBD1. The CDR3 is 14 residues long. V shed 10 bases and J 4 bases; nucleotides not matched to a gene: 10. The germline V gene has CDR1 MNHNS and CDR2 SASEGT. CDR3 DNA sequence: TGTGCCACCGTCGGACAGGGGAGGGCCACTGAAGCTTTCTTT. Its translation: CATVGQGRATEAFF.